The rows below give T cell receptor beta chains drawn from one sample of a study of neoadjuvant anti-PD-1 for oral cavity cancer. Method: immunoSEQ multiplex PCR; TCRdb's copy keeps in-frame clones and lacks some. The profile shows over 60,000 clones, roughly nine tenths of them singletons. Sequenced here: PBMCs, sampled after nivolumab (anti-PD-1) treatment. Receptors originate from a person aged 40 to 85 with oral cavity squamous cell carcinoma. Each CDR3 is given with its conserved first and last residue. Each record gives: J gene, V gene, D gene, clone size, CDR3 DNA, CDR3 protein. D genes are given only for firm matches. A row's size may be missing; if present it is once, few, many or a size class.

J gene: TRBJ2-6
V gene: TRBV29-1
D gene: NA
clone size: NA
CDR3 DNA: TGCAGCGTTGACGAGGGCATGGGGGCCAACGTCCTGACTTTC
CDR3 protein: CSVDEGMGANVLTF

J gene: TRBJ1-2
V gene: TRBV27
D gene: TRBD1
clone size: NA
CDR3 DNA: TGTGCCAGCAGCTCTTCACCGCGGACAGGGGGGGGTAACTATGGCTACACCTTC
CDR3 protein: CASSSSPRTGGGNYGYTF

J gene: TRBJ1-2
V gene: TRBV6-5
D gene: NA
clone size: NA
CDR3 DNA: TGTGCCAGCAGTTACTATGAGAGAGGAATTTATGGCTACACCTTC
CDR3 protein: CASSYYERGIYGYTF

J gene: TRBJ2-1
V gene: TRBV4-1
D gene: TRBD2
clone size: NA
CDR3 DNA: TGCGCCAGCAGCCCAGCGGGAGGGCCAATTTATGAGCAGTTCTTC
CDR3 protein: CASSPAGGPIYEQFF

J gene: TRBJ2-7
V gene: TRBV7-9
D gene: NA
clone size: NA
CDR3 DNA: TGTGCCAGCAGCTTCGGGCGGAATACCCCTACGGGCGAGCAGTACTTC
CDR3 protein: CASSFGRNTPTGEQYF

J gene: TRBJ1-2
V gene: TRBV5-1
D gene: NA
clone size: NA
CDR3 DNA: TGCGCCAGCAGCCTGGGCTATGGCTACACCTTC
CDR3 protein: CASSLGYGYTF

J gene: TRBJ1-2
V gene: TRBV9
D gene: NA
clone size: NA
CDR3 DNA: TGTGCCAGCAGCGCCCCTTCGGGGGGGTTAGGATTCAAAAACTATGGCTACACCTTC
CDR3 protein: CASSAPSGGLGFKNYGYTF

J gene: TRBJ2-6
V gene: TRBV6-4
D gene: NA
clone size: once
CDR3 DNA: TGTGCCAGCAGTGACGGGGGTTCTGGGACCAACGTCCTGACTTTC
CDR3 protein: CASSDGGSGTNVLTF

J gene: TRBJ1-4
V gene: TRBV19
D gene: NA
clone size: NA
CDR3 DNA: TGTGCCAGTAGTATGGGCCCCGACCGAGGTGAAAAACTGTTTTTT
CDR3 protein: CASSMGPDRGEKLFF

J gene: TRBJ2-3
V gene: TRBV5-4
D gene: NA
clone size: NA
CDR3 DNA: TGTGCCAGCAGCTTGGACCTGGCATCAGATACGCAGTATTTT
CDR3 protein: CASSLDLASDTQYF

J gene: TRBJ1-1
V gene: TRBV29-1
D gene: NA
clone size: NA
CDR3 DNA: TGCAGCGTTGACGGGGGATATCGGACTGAAGCTTTCTTT
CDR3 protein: CSVDGGYRTEAFF

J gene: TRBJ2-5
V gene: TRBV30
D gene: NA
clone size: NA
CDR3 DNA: TGTGCCTGGGGGGCGGGAACGACCCAAGAGACCCAGTACTTC
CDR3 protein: CAWGAGTTQETQYF

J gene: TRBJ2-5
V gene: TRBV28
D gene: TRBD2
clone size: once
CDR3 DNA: TGTGCCAGCAAGGGCACCCGAGGGGAGGGGTATTTAGAGACCCAGTACTTC
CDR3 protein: CASKGTRGEGYLETQYF

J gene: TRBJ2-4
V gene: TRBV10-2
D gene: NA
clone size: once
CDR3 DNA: TGCGCCAGCACAGGACGGGCTGCAGCCAAAAACATTCAGTACTTC
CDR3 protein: CASTGRAAAKNIQYF

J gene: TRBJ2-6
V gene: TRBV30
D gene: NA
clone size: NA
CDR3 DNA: TGTGCCTGGAGGATATCTGGGGCCAACGTCCTGACTTTC
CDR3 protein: CAWRISGANVLTF

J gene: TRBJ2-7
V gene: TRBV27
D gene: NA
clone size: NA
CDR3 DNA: TGTGCCAGCAGTTTAGCGGGTCTAGGGACCGAGCAGTACTTC
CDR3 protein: CASSLAGLGTEQYF

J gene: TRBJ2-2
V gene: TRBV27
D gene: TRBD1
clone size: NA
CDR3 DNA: TGTGCCAGCAGTTTATTAGCGCTGGTCCGTAGGGACAGTCACACCGGGGAGCTGTTTTTT
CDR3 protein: CASSLLALVRRDSHTGELFF

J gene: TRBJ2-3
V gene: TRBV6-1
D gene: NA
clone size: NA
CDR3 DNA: TGTGCCAGCAGTGAAGTAGGACAGAGCACAGATACGCAGTATTTT
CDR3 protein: CASSEVGQSTDTQYF

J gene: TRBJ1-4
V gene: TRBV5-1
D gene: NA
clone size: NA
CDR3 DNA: TGCGCCAGCAGCCGTCGGGGGAACTCACTTGAAAAACTGTTTTTT
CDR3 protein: CASSRRGNSLEKLFF

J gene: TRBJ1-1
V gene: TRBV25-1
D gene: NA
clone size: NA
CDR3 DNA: TGTGCCAGCAGTGTCGGGGGCTCGAACACTGAAGCTTTCTTT
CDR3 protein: CASSVGGSNTEAFF

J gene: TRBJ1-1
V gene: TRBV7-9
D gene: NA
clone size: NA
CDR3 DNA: TGTGCCAGCAGCTATATCAGGGAAAACACTGAAGCTTTCTTT
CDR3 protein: CASSYIRENTEAFF

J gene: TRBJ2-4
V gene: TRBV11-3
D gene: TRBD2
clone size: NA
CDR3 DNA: TGTGCCAGCAGCTTAGGGGGCCTAGCGGGAGGGCCAACCAAAAACATTCAGTACTTC
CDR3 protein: CASSLGGLAGGPTKNIQYF

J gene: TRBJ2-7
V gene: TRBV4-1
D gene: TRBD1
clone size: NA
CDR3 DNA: TGCGCCAGCAGCCGCGAAGGACAGGGGGGCTACGAGCAGTACTTC
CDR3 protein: CASSREGQGGYEQYF

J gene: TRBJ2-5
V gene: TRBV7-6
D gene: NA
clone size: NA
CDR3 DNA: TGTGCCAGCAGCTTAGCCCCCTCGGAGACCCAGTACTTC
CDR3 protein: CASSLAPSETQYF

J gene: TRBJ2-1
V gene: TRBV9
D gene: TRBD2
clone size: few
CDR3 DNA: TGTGCCAGCAGCGTAGTCGCGGGAGGGATAAGGGGTGAGCAGTTCTTC
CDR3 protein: CASSVVAGGIRGEQFF

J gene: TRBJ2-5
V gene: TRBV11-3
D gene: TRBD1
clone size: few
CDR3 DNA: TGTGCCAGCAGCTTAGGGCAGGGGGCAAAACAAGAGACCCAGTACTTC
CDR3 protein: CASSLGQGAKQETQYF

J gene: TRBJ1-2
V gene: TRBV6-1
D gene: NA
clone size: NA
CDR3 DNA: TGTGCCAGCAGTGAAGGGCCCCGAGGCTATGGCTACACCTTC
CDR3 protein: CASSEGPRGYGYTF

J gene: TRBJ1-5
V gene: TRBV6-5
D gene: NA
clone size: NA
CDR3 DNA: TGTGCCAGCAGCTCGAGTCGGGGCAATCAGCCCCAGCATTTT
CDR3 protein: CASSSSRGNQPQHF

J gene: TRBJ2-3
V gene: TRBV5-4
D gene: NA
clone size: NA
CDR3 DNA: TGTGCCAGCAGTCTGGACTTATACTTGCAGTATTTT
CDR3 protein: CASSLDLYLQYF

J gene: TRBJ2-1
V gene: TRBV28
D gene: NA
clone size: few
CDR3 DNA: TGTGCCAGCAGCCCCCAGGGCTCCTACAATGAGCAGTTCTTC
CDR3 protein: CASSPQGSYNEQFF

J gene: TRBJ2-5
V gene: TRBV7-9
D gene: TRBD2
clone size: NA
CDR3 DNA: TGTGCCAGCAGCCCCAAATGGGGGGGGGAGACCCAGTACTTC
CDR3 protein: CASSPKWGGETQYF

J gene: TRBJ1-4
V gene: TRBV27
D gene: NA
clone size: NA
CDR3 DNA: TGTGCCAGCAAGGCGGTTGTAGGGTTGGAAAAACTGTTTTTT
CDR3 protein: CASKAVVGLEKLFF

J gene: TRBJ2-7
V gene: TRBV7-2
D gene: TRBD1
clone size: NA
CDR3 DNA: TGTGCCAGCAGCTACGCCGGGACAGGGTTCTACGAGCAGTACTTC
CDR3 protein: CASSYAGTGFYEQYF

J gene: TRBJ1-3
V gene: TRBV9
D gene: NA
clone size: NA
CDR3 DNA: TGTGCCAGCAGCGTAGCTCAGTCGGGGTACCCTGGAAACACCATATATTTT
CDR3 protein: CASSVAQSGYPGNTIYF

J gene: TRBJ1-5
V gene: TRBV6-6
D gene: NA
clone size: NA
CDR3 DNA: TGTGCCAGCAGTCCCCCTGGGGGCAATCAGCCCCAGCATTTT
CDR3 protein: CASSPPGGNQPQHF

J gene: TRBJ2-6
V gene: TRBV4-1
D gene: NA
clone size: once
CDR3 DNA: TGCGCCAGCAGCGACCCCCATCGGGGGCTGATACTTGGGGCCAACGTCCTGACTTTC
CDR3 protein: CASSDPHRGLILGANVLTF

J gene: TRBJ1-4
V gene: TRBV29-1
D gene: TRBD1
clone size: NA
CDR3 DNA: TGCAGCGTAACAGGCCCAGGGGGGGAAAAACTGTTTTTT
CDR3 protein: CSVTGPGGEKLFF

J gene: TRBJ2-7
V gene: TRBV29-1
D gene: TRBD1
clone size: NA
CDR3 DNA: TGCAGCGTTGTTCGGACAGGGGGTTTTGACTACGAGCAGTACTTC
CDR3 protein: CSVVRTGGFDYEQYF

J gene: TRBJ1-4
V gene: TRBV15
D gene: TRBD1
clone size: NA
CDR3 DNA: TGTGCCACCAGCAGGGGCCTCACAGGGGGCATAGCTAATGAAAAACTGTTTTTT
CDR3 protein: CATSRGLTGGIANEKLFF

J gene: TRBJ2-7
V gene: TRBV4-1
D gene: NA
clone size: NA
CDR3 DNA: TGCGCCAGCAGCCAACTAATTCTCCCCGTAGGAGACGAGCAGTACTTC
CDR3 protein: CASSQLILPVGDEQYF

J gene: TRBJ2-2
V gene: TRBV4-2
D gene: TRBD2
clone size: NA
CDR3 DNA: TGTGCCAGCAGCCAAGAGGTAGCGGGCTACACGAACACCGGGGAGCTGTTTTTT
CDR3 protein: CASSQEVAGYTNTGELFF

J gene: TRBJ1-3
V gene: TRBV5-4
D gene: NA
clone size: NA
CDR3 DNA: TGTGCCAGCAGTTCAGACGGAAACACCATATATTTT
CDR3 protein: CASSSDGNTIYF

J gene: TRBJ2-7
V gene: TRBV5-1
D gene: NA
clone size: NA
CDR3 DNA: TGCGCCAGCAGCCAGGGAGGCCTTTACGAGCAGTACTTC
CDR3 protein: CASSQGGLYEQYF

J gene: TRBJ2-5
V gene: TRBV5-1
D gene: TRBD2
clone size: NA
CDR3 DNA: TGCGCCAGCAGCTTGGTGGCGGGGGGAGGAGAGACCCAGTACTTC
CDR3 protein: CASSLVAGGGETQYF

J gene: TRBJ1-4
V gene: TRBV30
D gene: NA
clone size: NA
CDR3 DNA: TGTGCCTGGAGTGGGCAACCCCAGGAAAAACTGTTTTTT
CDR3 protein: CAWSGQPQEKLFF

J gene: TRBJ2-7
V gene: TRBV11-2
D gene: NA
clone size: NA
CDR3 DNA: TGTGCCAGCAGCTTAATGGGTGGAGACTACGAGCAGTACTTC
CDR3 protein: CASSLMGGDYEQYF

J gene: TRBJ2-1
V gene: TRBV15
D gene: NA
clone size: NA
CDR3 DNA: TGTGCCACCAGCAGAGGAGAAAACTCCAATGAGCAGTTCTTC
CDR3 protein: CATSRGENSNEQFF

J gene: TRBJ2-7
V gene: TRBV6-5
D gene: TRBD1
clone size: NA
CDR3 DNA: TGTGCCAGCAGTCGGGACAGGGGACCGAGGTACGAGCAGTACTTC
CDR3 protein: CASSRDRGPRYEQYF

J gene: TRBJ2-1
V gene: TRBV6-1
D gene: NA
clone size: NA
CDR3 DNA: TGTGCCAGCAGTGACGGCTACAATGAGCAGTTCTTC
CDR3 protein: CASSDGYNEQFF

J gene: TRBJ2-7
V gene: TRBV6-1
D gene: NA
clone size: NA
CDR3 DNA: TGTGCCAGCACCTTTTACACAGACCCCTCCTACGAGCAGTACTTC
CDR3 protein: CASTFYTDPSYEQYF

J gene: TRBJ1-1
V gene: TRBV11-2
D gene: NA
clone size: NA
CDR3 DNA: TGTGCCAGCAGCTTGTTCCGGTACACTGAAGCTTTCTTT
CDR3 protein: CASSLFRYTEAFF

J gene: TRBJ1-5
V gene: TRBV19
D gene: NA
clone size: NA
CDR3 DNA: TGTGCCAGTAGTATGGTTGGGCAGCCCCAGCATTTT
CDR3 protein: CASSMVGQPQHF

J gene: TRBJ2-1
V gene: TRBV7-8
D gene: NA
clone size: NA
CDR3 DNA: TGTGCCAGCAGCTTAGTCTGGGGCTCCTACAATGAGCAGTTCTTC
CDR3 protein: CASSLVWGSYNEQFF

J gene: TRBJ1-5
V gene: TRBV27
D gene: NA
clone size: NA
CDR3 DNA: TGTGCCAGCAGCCGCCTTTACCCTAGCAATCAGCCCCAGCATTTT
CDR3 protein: CASSRLYPSNQPQHF